The rows below give T cell receptor beta chains drawn from one sample of a study of blood T cell repertoires in COVID-19. The repertoire was sequenced with immunoSEQ multiplex PCR; TCRdb's copy has only in-frame clones and lacks some. The profile covers a few hundred thousand clones, with about 90% appearing a single time and 2% to 3% taken by the ten largest. Sequencing was performed on peripheral blood. The receptors derive from a person under 35 with COVID-19, enrolled during active disease. CDR3s include the opening cysteine and the closing phenylalanine or tryptophan. The D gene is left open where the match is weak. Rows may omit the clone size; those that give it use once, few, many or a size class.

D gene: NA
V gene: TRBV15
clone size: once
J gene: TRBJ1-1
CDR3 DNA: TGTGCCACCAGCAGAGATCAGGCCATGAACACTGAAGCTTTCTTT
CDR3 protein: CATSRDQAMNTEAFF

D gene: NA
V gene: TRBV19
clone size: NA
J gene: TRBJ1-1
CDR3 DNA: TGTGCCAGTAGTTGGGGAGGGGGGGCTTCGAACACTGAAGCTTTCTTT
CDR3 protein: CASSWGGGASNTEAFF

D gene: NA
V gene: TRBV7-9
clone size: once
J gene: TRBJ2-5
CDR3 DNA: TGTGCCAGCAGCTTAACAGGCCTCCAAGAGACCCAGTACTTC
CDR3 protein: CASSLTGLQETQYF

D gene: TRBD2
V gene: TRBV5-6
clone size: NA
J gene: TRBJ2-7
CDR3 DNA: TGTGCCAGCAGCCCGGCTAGCGGGAGCTTCTACGAGCAGTACTTC
CDR3 protein: CASSPASGSFYEQYF

D gene: NA
V gene: TRBV5-1
clone size: NA
J gene: TRBJ2-1
CDR3 DNA: TGCGCCAGCGGACTATCGGACAAGTCCTACAATGAGCAGTTCTTC
CDR3 protein: CASGLSDKSYNEQFF

D gene: TRBD2
V gene: TRBV5-5
clone size: NA
J gene: TRBJ2-3
CDR3 DNA: TGTGCCAGCAGCAGCGGACTAGATATAGATACGCAGTATTTT
CDR3 protein: CASSSGLDIDTQYF

D gene: TRBD1
V gene: TRBV5-1
clone size: NA
J gene: TRBJ1-1
CDR3 DNA: TGCGCCAGCAGCAAGGGGACAGGGGGCAACACTGAAGCTTTCTTT
CDR3 protein: CASSKGTGGNTEAFF

D gene: NA
V gene: TRBV15
clone size: NA
J gene: TRBJ2-2
CDR3 DNA: TGTGCCACCAGCGGAACCAGGGGTACCGGGGAGCTGTTTTTT
CDR3 protein: CATSGTRGTGELFF

D gene: NA
V gene: TRBV9
clone size: NA
J gene: TRBJ1-2
CDR3 DNA: TGTGCCAGCACCCCGACGGGGGGGGCAGGGGGCTACACCTTC
CDR3 protein: CASTPTGGAGGYTF

D gene: TRBD2
V gene: TRBV19
clone size: NA
J gene: TRBJ2-3
CDR3 DNA: TGTGCCAGTAGTATATCCGCGGGAGGGCCTGGGGATACGCAGTATTTT
CDR3 protein: CASSISAGGPGDTQYF

D gene: NA
V gene: TRBV4-3
clone size: NA
J gene: TRBJ2-1
CDR3 DNA: TGCGCCAGCAGCCCGGAGCCCCCCTACAATGAGCAGTTCTTC
CDR3 protein: CASSPEPPYNEQFF

D gene: NA
V gene: TRBV30
clone size: NA
J gene: TRBJ1-2
CDR3 DNA: TGTGCCTGGAGTGGCCCCCGGGAGGACAACTATGGCTACACCTTC
CDR3 protein: CAWSGPREDNYGYTF

D gene: TRBD2
V gene: TRBV2
clone size: NA
J gene: TRBJ2-3
CDR3 DNA: TGTGCCGAAGTAAAAATGGAGGGTAGCGGGAGTTACACAGATACGCAGTATTTT
CDR3 protein: CAEVKMEGSGSYTDTQYF

D gene: NA
V gene: TRBV29-1
clone size: NA
J gene: TRBJ2-3
CDR3 DNA: TGCAGCGGTTCCTCCGGGACAGATACGCAGTATTTT
CDR3 protein: CSGSSGTDTQYF

D gene: TRBD1
V gene: TRBV4-1
clone size: NA
J gene: TRBJ2-5
CDR3 DNA: TGCGCCAGCAGCCAAGAGTGGACAGGGAAGGAGACCCAGTACTTC
CDR3 protein: CASSQEWTGKETQYF

D gene: TRBD1
V gene: TRBV6-2/TRBV6-3
clone size: NA
J gene: TRBJ2-7
CDR3 DNA: TGTGCCAGCAGTTACTCGGACAGGGAGACCTACGAGCAGTACTTC
CDR3 protein: CASSYSDRETYEQYF

D gene: TRBD1
V gene: TRBV29-1
clone size: NA
J gene: TRBJ2-3
CDR3 DNA: TGCAGCGTTGACCCCTGGACAGGAGATACGCAGTATTTT
CDR3 protein: CSVDPWTGDTQYF

D gene: TRBD1
V gene: TRBV27
clone size: NA
J gene: TRBJ2-7
CDR3 DNA: TGTGCCAGCACCCATCCCCCGCGGACAGGGGGCGACTACGAGCAGTACTTC
CDR3 protein: CASTHPPRTGGDYEQYF

D gene: NA
V gene: TRBV6-5
clone size: NA
J gene: TRBJ2-7
CDR3 DNA: TGTGCCAGCAGAATAGCATCCCTCTACGAGCAGTACTTC
CDR3 protein: CASRIASLYEQYF

D gene: TRBD2
V gene: TRBV5-4
clone size: NA
J gene: TRBJ2-5
CDR3 DNA: TGTGCCAGCAGCTTGCAGGGGCGGGAGGGCCCAGGGACTGAGACCCAGTACTTC
CDR3 protein: CASSLQGREGPGTETQYF

D gene: NA
V gene: TRBV5-5
clone size: NA
J gene: TRBJ1-2
CDR3 DNA: TGTGCCAGCAGCTTGGGGCACTATGGCTACACCTTC
CDR3 protein: CASSLGHYGYTF

D gene: NA
V gene: TRBV6-5
clone size: NA
J gene: TRBJ2-7
CDR3 DNA: TGTGCCAGCTCGATCGACTCGTCCCTTTACGAGCAGTACTTC
CDR3 protein: CASSIDSSLYEQYF

D gene: TRBD2
V gene: TRBV28
clone size: NA
J gene: TRBJ2-5
CDR3 DNA: TGTGCCAGCAGGCTGGGGGGGAGGGAACAAGAGACCCAGTACTTC
CDR3 protein: CASRLGGREQETQYF

D gene: TRBD2
V gene: TRBV18
clone size: NA
J gene: TRBJ2-1
CDR3 DNA: TGTGCCAGCTCACCAAAAACGGGACTAGCGGTCGACAATGAGCAGTTCTTC
CDR3 protein: CASSPKTGLAVDNEQFF

D gene: NA
V gene: TRBV5-5
clone size: NA
J gene: TRBJ1-3
CDR3 DNA: TGTGCCAGCAGCTCCGACAGTACCACCATATATTTT
CDR3 protein: CASSSDSTTIYF

D gene: NA
V gene: TRBV7-3
clone size: NA
J gene: TRBJ2-2
CDR3 DNA: TGTGCCAGCAGCATTACTAGCTCGACGGTCACCGGGGAGCTGTTTTTT
CDR3 protein: CASSITSSTVTGELFF

D gene: NA
V gene: TRBV24-1
clone size: NA
J gene: TRBJ1-1
CDR3 DNA: TGTGCCACCAGTGACTCTCTCGACAGCTCTGAAGCTTTCTTT
CDR3 protein: CATSDSLDSSEAFF

D gene: NA
V gene: TRBV5-5
clone size: NA
J gene: TRBJ2-7
CDR3 DNA: TGTGCCAGCAGCTTGTATCGGGACTTCTCCTACGAGCAGTACTTC
CDR3 protein: CASSLYRDFSYEQYF

D gene: TRBD1
V gene: TRBV19
clone size: NA
J gene: TRBJ2-7
CDR3 DNA: TGTGCCAGTAGTGTCAGACAGGGAGTGACCTACGAGCAGTACTTC
CDR3 protein: CASSVRQGVTYEQYF

D gene: NA
V gene: TRBV10-3
clone size: few
J gene: TRBJ2-7
CDR3 DNA: TGTGCCATCAGTGAGATGCAGGGGGGCTCCGCTTACGAGCAGTACTTC
CDR3 protein: CAISEMQGGSAYEQYF

D gene: TRBD1
V gene: TRBV6-5
clone size: NA
J gene: TRBJ1-2
CDR3 DNA: TGTGCCAGCAGACAGGGGGCGCTGGATGGCTACACCTTC
CDR3 protein: CASRQGALDGYTF

D gene: TRBD1
V gene: TRBV6-6
clone size: NA
J gene: TRBJ2-1
CDR3 DNA: TGTGCCAGCAGTTACTCGGGGACAGGGAGCAATGAGCAGTTCTTC
CDR3 protein: CASSYSGTGSNEQFF

D gene: NA
V gene: TRBV28
clone size: NA
J gene: TRBJ1-4
CDR3 DNA: TGTGCCAGCAGTTTTCAGCTCGACAGCACCCGCGGTGAAAAACTGTTTTTT
CDR3 protein: CASSFQLDSTRGEKLFF

D gene: NA
V gene: TRBV28
clone size: NA
J gene: TRBJ2-1
CDR3 DNA: TGTGCCAGCAGTTTAAGGGGTCTCTCCTACAATGAGCAGTTCTTC
CDR3 protein: CASSLRGLSYNEQFF

D gene: NA
V gene: TRBV12-5
clone size: NA
J gene: TRBJ2-7
CDR3 DNA: TGTGCTAGTGGTTTGGGGATGGGGCGAGCTTCCTACGAGCAGTACTTC
CDR3 protein: CASGLGMGRASYEQYF

D gene: TRBD1
V gene: TRBV25-1
clone size: NA
J gene: TRBJ1-1
CDR3 DNA: TGTGCCAGCAGCTCCGGACAGGGGGCGACTGAAGCTTTCTTT
CDR3 protein: CASSSGQGATEAFF

D gene: NA
V gene: TRBV6-5
clone size: NA
J gene: TRBJ1-5
CDR3 DNA: TGTGCCAGCAGTTACTCGAGAGGGTCCAATCAGCCCCAGCATTTT
CDR3 protein: CASSYSRGSNQPQHF

D gene: NA
V gene: TRBV4-1
clone size: NA
J gene: TRBJ2-1
CDR3 DNA: TGCGCCAGCAGCCAAGGGACTCCCAATGAGCAGTTCTTC
CDR3 protein: CASSQGTPNEQFF

D gene: NA
V gene: TRBV9
clone size: once
J gene: TRBJ2-3
CDR3 DNA: TGTGCCAGCAGCGTAGAGCCTAGTATCGCAGATACGCAGTATTTT
CDR3 protein: CASSVEPSIADTQYF

D gene: TRBD2
V gene: TRBV29-1
clone size: once
J gene: TRBJ2-7
CDR3 DNA: TGCAGCGTTGCGACAGTGACGGGGGGCGAGCAGTACTTC
CDR3 protein: CSVATVTGGEQYF

D gene: NA
V gene: TRBV9
clone size: NA
J gene: TRBJ2-7
CDR3 DNA: TGTGCCAGCACCGGTGCAGGGGACTACGAGCAGTACTTC
CDR3 protein: CASTGAGDYEQYF

D gene: NA
V gene: TRBV4-2
clone size: NA
J gene: TRBJ2-2
CDR3 DNA: TGTGCCAGCAGCCAAGACCAGGGTGCGAACACCGGGGAGCTGTTTTTT
CDR3 protein: CASSQDQGANTGELFF

D gene: NA
V gene: TRBV6-2/TRBV6-3
clone size: NA
J gene: TRBJ1-5
CDR3 DNA: TGTGCCAGCAGTTCGAGGATTACAGGGAAGAATCAGCCCCAGCATTTT
CDR3 protein: CASSSRITGKNQPQHF

D gene: TRBD2
V gene: TRBV2
clone size: NA
J gene: TRBJ2-1
CDR3 DNA: TGTGCCAGCAGTGGGCCTAGCGGGAGTTTTGATGAGCAGTTCTTC
CDR3 protein: CASSGPSGSFDEQFF